The sequence of this T cell receptor beta chain was determined in a study of shared clonotypes between healthy human individuals. Broader study findings: Approximately 4.9% of naive CD4 clonotypes were shared across a few donors.

V lost 9 bases to trimming and J lost 7 bases; unmatched junction nucleotides: 6. The CDR3 is 13 amino acids. The germline gives CDR1 SNHLY, CDR2 FYNNEI. Researchers partitioned CD4+ cells into CD45RA+ naive and CD45RA-negative memory subsets. The repertoire was sequenced with immunoSEQ multiplex PCR; TCRdb's copy has only in-frame clones and lacks some. There are approximately 700,000 clones in the sample; less than 80% occur only once, and 1.5% to 2% lies in the top ten. Points on this clone: Its antigen is undetermined.

This sequence joins TRBV2 and TRBJ2-2; 9 bases line up with TRBD2. This receptor was obtained from a woman aged 25 to 39 in good health. Sequenced material: memory CD4+ T cells sorted from blood. Subset indicated: CD45RA-negative fraction. As DNA, the CDR3 is TGTGCCAGTCGGACTAGCGAAAACGGGGAGCTGTTTTTT. This gives the protein CASRTSENGELFF.